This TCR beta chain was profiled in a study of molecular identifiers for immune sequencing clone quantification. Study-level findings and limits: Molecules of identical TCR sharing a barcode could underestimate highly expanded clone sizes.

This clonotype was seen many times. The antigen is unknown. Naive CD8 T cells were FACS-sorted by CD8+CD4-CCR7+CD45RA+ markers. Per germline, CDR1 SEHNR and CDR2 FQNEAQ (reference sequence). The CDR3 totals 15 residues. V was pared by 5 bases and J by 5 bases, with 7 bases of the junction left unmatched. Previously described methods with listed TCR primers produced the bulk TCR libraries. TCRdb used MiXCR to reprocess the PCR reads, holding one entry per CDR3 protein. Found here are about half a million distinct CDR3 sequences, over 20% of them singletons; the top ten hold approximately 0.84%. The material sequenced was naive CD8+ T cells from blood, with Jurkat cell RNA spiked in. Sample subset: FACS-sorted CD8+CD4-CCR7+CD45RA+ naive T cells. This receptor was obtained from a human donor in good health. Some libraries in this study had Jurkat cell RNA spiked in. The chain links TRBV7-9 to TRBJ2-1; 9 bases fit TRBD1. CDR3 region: CASSPTGGADNEQFF. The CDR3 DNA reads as TGTGCCAGCAGCCCGACAGGGGGTGCAGACAATGAGCAGTTCTTC.